This T cell receptor (beta chain) was captured by sequencing in a study of T cell changes during pregnancy in multiple sclerosis. The assay was immunoSEQ multiplex PCR, and TCRdb's table has in-frame clones only and misses some. The profile shows tens of thousands of clones, around 93% of them singletons. This CDR3 is built from 15 residues. V lost 1 base, J lost 3 bases, and 3 bases stayed unmatched. Germline V gene data show CDR1 as SGHVS and CDR2 as FNYEAQ. The TCR originated in a female donor with multiple sclerosis, enrolled in a pregnancy study. The chain links TRBV7-6 to TRBJ2-1; 7 bases align to TRBD1. Material: peripheral blood, obtained after pregnancy. DNA of the CDR3: TGTGCCAGCAGCTTAGAAGGACAGGTCTACAATGAGCAGTTCTTC. Residues: CASSLEGQVYNEQFF.